What follows are 5 T cell receptor beta chains derived from one specimen sequenced in a study of blood T cell repertoires in COVID-19. Only in-frame clones appear in the TCRdb table, and some are missing; sequencing was by immunoSEQ multiplex PCR. The data contain under 150,000 clones, 84% of them seen just once; the ten biggest clones take up about 8.1%. The material sequenced was peripheral blood. All receptors come from a woman aged 40 to 50 with acute or convalescent COVID-19.

This sequence joins TRBV6-2 or TRBV6-3 and TRBJ2-4, with 11 bases aligning to TRBD2. The CDR3 sequence is 19 residues long. V trimming: 0 bases; J trimming: 0 bases; junction bases outside the gene matches: 7. The germline V gene has CDR1 MNHEY and CDR2 SVGEGT. Written as DNA, the CDR3 is TGTGCCAGCAGTTACTCGAGCCTAGCGGGGGGCCTAGCCAAAAACATTCAGTACTTC. It yields the protein CASSYSSLAGGLAKNIQYF.

The CDR3 region is CASSSGYEQYF. CDR3 DNA sequence: TGCGCCAGCAGCTCGGGCTACGAGCAGTACTTC. The chain links TRBV5-1 to TRBJ2-7; D uncertain. Trimming removed 3 bases at V and 3 bases at J, with 4 bases between. The CDR3 length is 11 residues. Germline CDR1 SGHRS, CDR2 YFSETQ.

The J gene is TRBJ1-6, the V gene TRBV5-1; the D gene is possibly TRBD1 (6 bases). Trimming shortened V by 4 bases and J by 0 bases, and 17 bases separated the two germline ends. Looked up from germline, CDR1 is SGHRS and CDR2 is YFSETQ. This CDR3 comprises 18 residues. CDR3 DNA: TGCGCCAGCAGCCCGAAGACGGGACAAAACTCCTATAATTCACCCCTCCACTTT. Protein product: CASSPKTGQNSYNSPLHF.

The chain uses TRBV6-5 and TRBJ2-7; 9 bases are shared with TRBD1. CDR1 and CDR2 from the germline V gene are MNHEY and SVGAGI. The CDR3 has 15 amino acids. V was clipped by 5 bases and J by 3 bases; unmatched bases: 8. CDR3 region: CASSRRTGAVYEQYF. The CDR3 DNA follows: TGTGCCAGCAGTCGGCGGACAGGGGCGGTCTACGAGCAGTACTTC.

This clone was detected only once. The chain employs TRBV7-2 and TRBJ1-1; 7 nucleotides align to TRBD1. The CDR3 runs to 18 residues. Germline CDR1 is SGHTA and CDR2 is FQGNSA. V lost 1 base, J lost 0 bases, and 11 bases stayed unmatched. The CDR3 DNA is TGTGCCAGCAGCTTAGGGGTAGAATCCGGGACAGTGAACACTGAAGCTTTCTTT. It specifies CASSLGVESGTVNTEAFF.